One TCR beta chain is described in this entry. Its antigen is currently unknown. The data derive from a study of monozygotic twins with inflammatory bowel disease. There were roughly 3,200 ng of total RNA used for each TCR library. Each UMI, carrying a 6-nucleotide sample barcode, came from template switching. Following a re-call of the 5' RACE reads, TCRdb has one entry per CDR3 protein and lacks DNA. The sample data list fewer than 350,000 distinct CDR3 sequences. Whole-study findings and limits: Evidence did not back any single strong signal or clonotype linked to IBD. Among IBD patients, fewer clonotypes were shared with others than among healthy twins, especially with disease activity.

The length of the CDR3 is 13 residues. CDR1 and CDR2 from the germline V gene are MNHEY and SVGAGI. The origin of this receptor is a human donor with ulcerative colitis or Crohn's disease, or a healthy co-twin of an affected twin (not recorded which). V usage is TRBV6-5 and J usage is TRBJ1-1; checking the TCRdb D call of TRBD1 is not possible without DNA. The sample was blood. The CDR3 sequence: CASRGSGGTEAFF.